What follows are 5 T cell receptor beta chains derived from one specimen sequenced in a study of T-cell reconstitution after alpha-beta-depleted transplantation in children. Unique molecular identifiers tagged the TCRbeta library. One entry per CDR3 protein, called by TCRdb with MiXCR from the PCR reads. The sample has tens of thousands of distinct CDR3 sequences, under 6% seen once. The source was PBMCs, mostly from graft donor cells, collected 60 days after TCRalphabeta/CD19-depleted stem cell transplant. The receptors stem from a female patient between 2 and 15 years old who had a stem cell transplant for aplastic anemia, so the T cells may come from the graft donor.

This clonotype was seen ten or more times. This chain connects TRBV30 to TRBJ1-5, with D possibly TRBD1 on 5 matching bases. The CDR3 loop spans 13 amino acids. Germline V gene data show CDR1 as GTSNPN and CDR2 as SVGIG (reference sequence). Trimming shortened V by 3 bases and J by 4 bases, and 10 bases separated the two germline ends. The CDR3 DNA reads TGTGCCTGGAGCGGGGGAAGAAATCAGCCCCAGCATTTT. This translates into CAWSGGRNQPQHF.

In this sample, this clonotype turned up many times. V usage is TRBV11-2 and J usage is TRBJ2-5, with 7 nucleotides matching TRBD2. This CDR3 region has 14 residues. The germline V gene has CDR1 SGHAT and CDR2 FQNNGV. The ends lost 2 bases at V and 5 bases at J; junction bases unmatched: 5. The CDR3 sequence is CASSLRGGWETQYF. The CDR3 DNA is TGTGCCAGCAGCTTAAGGGGAGGGTGGGAGACCCAGTACTTC.

On this clonotype itself: A much larger clone lies a single base off, so this may be a read error. The chain combines TRBV2 with TRBJ2-1; 7 nucleotides agree with TRBD1. The CDR3 is 15 amino acids. CDR1 and CDR2 from the germline V gene are SNHLY and FYNNEI. The CDR3 sequence: CASNPTGFKPNELFF. The CDR3 bases are TGTGCCAGCAACCCGACAGGGTTTAAACCCAATGAGCTGTTCTTC.

This clonotype was recorded many times. The chain uses TRBV7-3 and TRBJ2-3; TRBD2 aligns across 7 bases. The trim removed 5 bases at V and 2 bases at J, leaving 10 bases unmatched. This CDR3 spans 16 amino acids. Germline V gene sequence: CDR1 SGHTA, CDR2 FQGTGA. The CDR3 bases are TGTGCCAGCAGCATCAATCCCGGGACTACCACAGATACGCAGTATTTT. It encodes CASSINPGTTTDTQYF. Full variable domain (remainder filled in from reference TRBV7-3 and TRBJ2-3): GAGVSQTPSNKVTEKGKYVELRCDPISGHTALYWYRQSLGQGPEFLIYFQGTGAADDSGLPNDRFFAVRPEGSVSTLKIQRTERGDSAVYLCASSINPGTTTDTQYFGPGTRLTVL.

This clonotype was picked up many times. The chain recombines TRBV20-1 with TRBJ2-3; D not resolved. The V and J ends lost 0 bases and 3 bases respectively, with 10 bases between them. Germline V gives CDR1 DFQATT, CDR2 SNEGSKA (reference sequence). The CDR3 length is 14 residues. CDR3 coding DNA: TGCAGTGCTAGAGATATGGTAGTGACAGATACGCAGTATTTT. Translated: CSARDMVVTDTQYF.